This T cell receptor (beta chain) was obtained from a study of control samples from healthy donors and cancer patients. Produced via immunoSEQ multiplex PCR; TCRdb's table is partial and in-frame only. The sample shows 150,000 to 200,000 clones, 90% to 95% of them seen only once. Trimming removed 2 bases from V and 2 bases from J, with 9 bases in between. This CDR3 contains 14 residues. The germline CDR1 and CDR2 sequences are SNHLY and FYNNEI. Sequencing was performed on blood. The source is a woman aged 25 to 39 in good health. The chain combines TRBV2 with TRBJ2-5, with a tentative D call TRBD2 (5 bases). CDR3 in DNA: TGTGCCAGCAGTGAATCGGGGATACAAGAGACCCAGTACTTC. Encoded protein: CASSESGIQETQYF. The full variable domain, completed using reference TRBV2 and TRBJ2-5, is EPEVTQTPSHQVTQMGQEVILRCVPISNHLYFYWYRQILGQKVEFLVSFYNNEISEKSEIFDDQFSVERPDGSNFTLKIRSTKLEDSAMYFCASSESGIQETQYFGPGTRLLVL.